The clone carrying this T cell receptor beta chain was seen many times. Its antigen is currently unknown. The data were taken from a study of response to subunit inactivated influenza vaccine. V lost 4 bases to trimming and J lost 5 bases, with 11 bases between them. This CDR3 comprises 14 residues. One entry per CDR3 protein results from TCRdb running MiXCR on the RT-PCR reads. The sample holds 150,000 or so distinct CDR3 sequences, about a tenth seen once. Points from the study as a whole: A suggestion made by the authors is that each seasonal influenza vaccination recruits few new T cells.

The sample consisted of non-naive T cells sorted from PBMCs, taken about 40 days after vaccination. This receptor was taken from a middle-aged man who received an inactivated influenza vaccine. This chain connects TRBV12-3 or TRBV12-4 to TRBJ1-4; no reliable D call. The CDR3 loop is CASSSWTENEKLFF. CDR3 bases: TGTGCCAGCAGTTCTTGGACGGAGAATGAAAAACTGTTTTTT.